This is a list of T cell receptor beta chains from one sample in a study of cytomegalovirus exposure and HLA in healthy donors. Sequenced by immunoSEQ multiplex PCR; TCRdb stores in-frame clones only, minus some. The sample includes 110,000 or so clones, approximately 85% seen only once; the top ten take more than 2.5%. Sequenced: PBMCs. The receptors here all came from a woman aged 18-29 years in good health and CMV-seronegative. The CDR3 runs from the conserved cysteine through the conserved F or W. Fields, in order: D gene, CDR3 length, V gene, J gene, clone size, CDR3 DNA, CDR3 protein. D genes are given only for firm matches. Clone size, where shown, is once, few, many, or a class for clones that have expanded.

NA,12,TRBV30,TRBJ2-7,NA,TGTGCCTGGAGTCCCACAGGCTACGAGCAGTACTTC,CAWSPTGYEQYF
TRBD1,16,TRBV11-2,TRBJ1-6,NA,TGTGCCAGCAGCTTCTCCGACAGGGGCGGTAATTCACCCCTCCACTTT,CASSFSDRGGNSPLHF
NA,13,TRBV30,TRBJ1-6,NA,TGTGCCTGGAGTGTGAGATCTAATTCACCCCTCCACTTT,CAWSVRSNSPLHF
NA,13,TRBV10-1,TRBJ2-7,NA,TGCGCCAGTCAGCAGGGGATGGGCGGCGAGCAGTACTTC,CASQQGMGGEQYF
NA,12,TRBV6-6,TRBJ2-1,NA,TGTGCCAGCAGTTACAGCCCGAATGAGCAGTTCTTC,CASSYSPNEQFF
NA,14,TRBV5-1,TRBJ2-3,NA,TGCGCCAGCAGCTTGGCCGTAGGCACAGATACGCAGTATTTT,CASSLAVGTDTQYF
NA,14,TRBV10-3,TRBJ1-1,NA,TGTGCCATCAGTGAGTCGCGGGGGAGCACTGAAGCTTTCTTT,CAISESRGSTEAFF
NA,17,TRBV7-3,TRBJ2-3,NA,TGTGCCAGCAGCTACAGCAGGGGAGCGGGGCGCACAGATACGCAGTATTTT,CASSYSRGAGRTDTQYF
TRBD2,15,TRBV6-4,TRBJ2-3,NA,TGTGCCAGCAGTGCCGACGGGGGGGCTTCAGATACGCAGTATTTT,CASSADGGASDTQYF
NA,13,TRBV5-4,TRBJ1-1,NA,TGTGCCAGCAGCCCGCAGGGGACCACTGAAGCTTTCTTT,CASSPQGTTEAFF
TRBD1,15,TRBV11-2,TRBJ2-1,NA,TGTGCCAGCAGCGTAACCGGGACAGGGTACAATGAGCAGTTCTTC,CASSVTGTGYNEQFF
NA,15,TRBV2,TRBJ2-7,NA,TGTGCCAGCAGTGATCTTTGGGAGAGCTCCTACGAGCAGTACTTC,CASSDLWESSYEQYF
NA,15,TRBV11-2,TRBJ2-7,NA,TGTGCCAGCAGCTTAGGAAAGGGGCTCCCCTACGAGCAGTACTTC,CASSLGKGLPYEQYF
NA,15,TRBV6-5,TRBJ2-3,NA,TGTGCCAGCAGTTACGGGGGGGCGGTCACAGATACGCAGTATTTT,CASSYGGAVTDTQYF
NA,14,TRBV2,TRBJ2-5,NA,TGTGCCAGCAGTGAGTGGGCTTCCCAAGAGACCCAGTACTTC,CASSEWASQETQYF
NA,15,TRBV6-5,TRBJ2-7,NA,TGTGCCAGCAGTCCGCCGCGGACAGCCACTACGGAGCAGTACTTC,CASSPPRTATTEQYF
NA,17,TRBV7-9,TRBJ1-6,NA,TGTGCCAGCAGCTTAGAGTTTGGGGCCGCTTCTAATTCACCCCTCCACTTT,CASSLEFGAASNSPLHF
TRBD2,15,TRBV6-4,TRBJ2-3,few,TGTGCCAGCAGTCCTAGCGGGGGGGCCACAGATACGCAGTATTTT,CASSPSGGATDTQYF
NA,14,TRBV5-6,TRBJ1-2,NA,TGTGCCAGCAGCTTCTTGACACCCTTAGTCGGCTACACCTTC,CASSFLTPLVGYTF
NA,17,TRBV2,TRBJ2-7,once,TGTGCCAGCAGTGAGGGAGTTGGGGACAAAGAAATCTACGAGCAGTACTTC,CASSEGVGDKEIYEQYF
TRBD1,15,TRBV6-1,TRBJ1-3,NA,TGTGCCAGCAGTGTACAGGGGGCTATTGGAAACACCATATATTTT,CASSVQGAIGNTIYF
TRBD1,13,TRBV2,TRBJ1-2,once,TGTGCCAGCAGCGAGGGACAGACCTATGGCTACACCTTC,CASSEGQTYGYTF